The 8 T cell receptor beta chains below come from one sample, sequenced in a study of human T cells and chemical hapten exposure. TCRdb reanalysed the RACE reads using MiXCR and keeps one entry per CDR3 protein. Of roughly 60,000 distinct CDR3 sequences in the sample, 9.5% to 15% were seen once. Time point: patch test 3, about 24 weeks after DPC sensitization. The treatment is: therapeutic diphenylcyclopropenone sensitization with weekly scalp DPC. Sequencing used whole blood, obtained in connection with sensitization to the hapten diphenylcyclopropenone (DPC). These receptors all come from a man aged 25 to 40 with alopecia areata. Some clones in this sample may be carry-over from other donors' samples.

This clonotype was seen a handful of times. V is TRBV4-3 and J is TRBJ2-7, with D perhaps matching TRBD2 (5 bases). The V end was cut by 1 base, the J end by 6 bases, with 10 bases between. Germline CDR1 reads LGHNA; CDR2 reads YSLEER. The CDR3 extends over 13 amino acids. CDR3 coding DNA: TGCGCCAGCAGCCAAGCCTGGCGGGCCGAGCAGTACTTC. Translation: CASSQAWRAEQYF.

The chain joins TRBV28 to TRBJ1-5, with D unresolved. V lost 4 bases and J lost 9, with 13 bases in between. CDR1 and CDR2 from the germline V gene are MDHEN and SYDVKM. The CDR3 consists of 13 residues. CDR3 protein: CASSSPRRLPQHF. The CDR3 DNA reads TGTGCCAGCAGTTCCCCCCGGAGGTTGCCCCAGCATTTT. Combining the CDR3 with reference TRBV28 and TRBJ1-5 gives the whole variable domain DVKVTQSSRYLVKRTGEKVFLECVQDMDHENMFWYRQDPGLGLRLIYFSYDVKMKEKGDIPEGYSVSREKKERFSLILESASTNQTSMYLCASSSPRRLPQHFGDGTRLSIL.

V is TRBV5-1 and J is TRBJ2-3; TRBD1 agrees at 9 bases. CDR3 size: 14 residues. V gave up 4 bases and J gave up 4 bases; unmatched junction bases: 4. The germline CDR1 and CDR2 sequences are SGHRS and YFSETQ. Written as DNA, the CDR3 is TGCGCCAGCAGCACAGGGGGCAGCGCAGATACGCAGTATTTT. It is translated as CASSTGGSADTQYF.

The rearrangement uses TRBV7-6 and TRBJ1-2; TRBD1 matches 7 bases. Germline assignment: CDR1 SGHVS and CDR2 FNYEAQ. With V trimmed by 1 base and J by 4 bases, 3 bases remained unmatched. The CDR3 has 14 residues. CDR3 amino acids: CASSLGTGPYGYTF. The DNA of the CDR3 is TGTGCCAGCAGCTTAGGGACAGGCCCCTATGGCTACACCTTC.

This rearrangement joins TRBV6-6 to TRBJ2-3, with 9 nucleotides matching TRBD2. CDR1 is MNHNY, CDR2 SVGAGI, per germline (reference sequence). V shed 5 bases and J 5 bases; nucleotides not matched to a gene: 11. The CDR3 is made up of 16 amino acids. This chain's CDR3 is CASSPWASGDIDTQYF. The CDR3 DNA reads as TGTGCCAGCAGTCCCTGGGCTAGCGGGGATATAGATACGCAGTATTTT.

This clonotype was picked up a small number of times. This CDR3 is CASANYGYTF. Written as DNA, the CDR3 is TGTGCCAGCGCTAACTATGGCTACACCTTC. The gene calls are TRBV6-1 and TRBJ1-2; no definite D call. V lost 8 bases and J lost 0, with 1 base in between. Per germline, CDR1 MNHNS and CDR2 SASEGT. The CDR3 is 10 amino acids.

This clonotype occurred many times. The chain couples TRBV6-2 or TRBV6-3 to TRBJ1-5, with no clear D. CDR1 and CDR2 (germline): MNHEY, SVGEGT. V was clipped by 0 bases and J by 1 base, with 7 bases between them. The CDR3 totals 15 residues. The CDR3 DNA reads as TGTGCCAGCAGTTACTCGATTCACAGCAATCAGCCCCAGCATTTT. Its translation is CASSYSIHSNQPQHF.

This clonotype was counted between two and nine times. This chain connects TRBV20-1 to TRBJ1-4; D gene uncertain. The V gene's germline CDR1 is DFQATT and CDR2 SNEGSKA (reference sequence). V dropped 1 base and J dropped 5 bases, with 5 bases sitting between them. The CDR3 consists of 12 residues. The CDR3: CSARGLNEKLFF. The CDR3 coding sequence is TGCAGTGCTAGAGGACTGAATGAAAAACTGTTTTTT.